The 30 T cell receptor beta chains listed next were all sequenced from one sample in a study of CD8+ T cells in alopecia areata. Treatment described: oral pan-JAK inhibitor, 5-10 mg twice daily. The sequencing template was cDNA reverse transcribed from extracted RNA. Assay used: immunoSEQ multiplex PCR; TCRdb lists only in-frame clones, some missing. The sample consists of fewer than 250,000 clones, under 40% of them appearing once. The sequencing here drew on CD4+ T cells sorted from blood, taken between weeks 30 and 35, from a patient treated with tofacitinib. Receptor source: a human donor with alopecia areata.

The gene calls are TRBV14 and TRBJ1-4; tentatively, D is TRBD1 (5 bases). V was shortened by 4 bases and J by 7 bases, with 16 bases between the two germline ends. CDR1 is SGHDN and CDR2 is FVKESK in the germline V gene. The CDR3 is 15 residues long. CDR3 loop: CASSPGRMGGEKLFF. In DNA form, the CDR3 reads TGTGCCAGCAGCCCGGGACGTATGGGAGGTGAAAAACTGTTTTTT.

This clone was counted between two and nine times. This chain uses TRBV29-1 with TRBJ2-1; 11 nucleotides line up with TRBD2. The V gene end was trimmed by 7 bases and the J gene end by 4 bases; junction bases not matched to a gene: 3. Germline loops: CDR1 SQVTM, CDR2 ANQGSEA. The CDR3 runs to 13 residues. The CDR3 nucleotides read TGCAGCGCTGGACTAGCGGGTTACAATGAGCAGTTCTTC. This gives the protein CSAGLAGYNEQFF.

The V gene is TRBV6-5, the J gene TRBJ1-4; D gene ambiguous. Germline CDR1 reads MNHEY; CDR2 reads SVGAGI. The CDR3 spans 14 residues. Between the trimmed V and J ends, which lost 6 bases and 2 bases, there was a span of 10 bases. This CDR3 reads CASREGSTNEKLFF. For the CDR3, the DNA is TGTGCCAGCAGAGAGGGTTCGACTAATGAAAAACTGTTTTTT.

The CDR3: CASGTVLIQYF. CDR3 coding DNA: TGTGCCAGCGGGACAGTCTTAATTCAGTACTTC. V gene TRBV2 combines with J gene TRBJ2-4; TRBD1 agrees at 7 bases. CDR1 SNHLY and CDR2 FYNNEI come from the germline V gene. The V gene end was trimmed by 8 bases and the J gene end by 10 bases; junction bases not matched to a gene: 5. CDR3 length: 11 amino acids.

Points on this clone: An end of the junction does not agree with germline; a read error may underlie this. The same CDR3 is also encoded by other DNA sequences in this sample. This chain uses TRBV7-7 with TRBJ2-5; D not certain. CDR3 size: 13 residues. Germline V gene lookup returns CDR1 SSHAT and CDR2 FNYEAQ (reference sequence). DNA of the CDR3: TGTGCTAGCAGTTTACATCTCCAAGAGACCCAGTACTTC. Translation gives CASSLHLQETQYF.

Here the CDR3 reads CASGVQGAQYF. The DNA for the CDR3 is TGTGCCAGTGGTGTGCAGGGCGCGCAGTATTTT. The chain has TRBV19 and TRBJ2-3, with D possibly being TRBD1 (5 bases). This CDR3 has 11 residues. Deletions cut 8 bases from V and 10 bases from J, with 13 bases between. Germline CDR1 reads LNHDA; CDR2 reads SQIVND (reference sequence).

The chain recombines TRBV11-1 with TRBJ2-7; D perhaps matches TRBD2 (5 bases). The V gene lost 0 bases and the J gene lost 0 bases, with 9 bases spanning the gap. The germline V gene encodes CDR1 SGHAT and CDR2 FQDESV (reference sequence). The CDR3 is made up of 15 amino acids. In nucleotides, the CDR3 is TGTGCCAGCAGCTTAGCACCGGGGAGCTCCTACGAGCAGTACTTC. Amino acids: CASSLAPGSSYEQYF.

This clone was observed a handful of times. This chain links TRBV7-3 with TRBJ2-2; D remains unclear. V was pared by 2 bases and J by 0 bases, with 4 bases between. CDR1 SGHTA and CDR2 FQGTGA come from the germline V gene. The CDR3 contains 14 residues. The CDR3 loop reads CASSLGANTGELFF. The CDR3, as DNA: TGTGCCAGCAGCTTAGGCGCGAACACCGGGGAGCTGTTTTTT.

This clone showed up just a few times. V and J are TRBV7-2 and TRBJ2-3; D unclear. The germline gives CDR1 SGHTA, CDR2 FQGNSA. This CDR3 is built from 15 residues. The ends were cut back, 5 bases at V and 4 bases at J, with 16 bases in the middle. For the CDR3, the DNA is TGTGCCAGCAGCCCACACATGGGTACAGCAGATACGCAGTATTTT. It specifies CASSPHMGTADTQYF.

A few counts support this clone. The rearrangement joins TRBV10-1 to TRBJ2-2; D remains unclear. CDR1 and CDR2 (germline): WNHNN, SYGVQD (reference sequence). CDR3 size: 13 residues. With 4 bases removed from V and 9 bases from J, the gap between germline ends came to 12 bases. In nucleotides, the CDR3 is TGCGCCAGCAGTGGTCCTGCAGGCCGGGAGCTGTTTTTT. Translation gives CASSGPAGRELFF.

This clone was observed once. The chain joins TRBV18 to TRBJ2-3; TRBD1 matches 9 bases. Losses at the gene ends were 2 bases for V and 4 bases for J; bases not matched to a gene: 7. The germline CDR1 and CDR2 sequences are KGHSH and LQKENI. This CDR3 has 16 amino acids. CDR3 amino acids: CASSPVSGTGSDTQYF. In DNA form, the CDR3 reads TGTGCCAGCTCACCAGTTTCCGGGACAGGGTCAGATACGCAGTATTTT.

The rearrangement joins TRBV9 to TRBJ2-4, with 7 bases aligning to TRBD2. Germline loops: CDR1 SGDLS, CDR2 YYNGEE. Trimming at V came to 0 bases and at J to 1 base, leaving 4 bases not matched to a gene. The CDR3 runs to 16 residues. CDR3 sequence reads: CASSVGAGVAKNIQYF. The CDR3 DNA sequence: TGTGCCAGCAGCGTAGGTGCGGGGGTGGCCAAAAACATTCAGTACTTC.

V is TRBV30 and J is TRBJ1-2; TRBD1 matches 9 bases. After removal of 8 bases from V and 6 bases from J, the junction contained 10 bases not matched to a gene. This CDR3 is 13 amino acids long. Germline V gene data show CDR1 as GTSNPN and CDR2 as SVGIG (reference sequence). The CDR3 is CASQGQGLNGYTF. CDR3 nucleotide sequence: TGTGCCAGCCAAGGACAGGGGTTAAATGGCTACACCTTC.

This chain links TRBV11-2 with TRBJ2-3, with D possibly matching TRBD2 (5 bases). The V gene's germline CDR1 is SGHAT and CDR2 FQNNGV. The CDR3 totals 15 residues. The V end lost 1 base, the J end lost 4 bases, and 12 bases lay between the germline ends. Here the CDR3 DNA reads TGTGCCAGCAGCTTAGTTGGGAGATGGGCAGATACGCAGTATTTT. Translated: CASSLVGRWADTQYF.

This clone was seen just once. The chain uses TRBV11-2 and TRBJ2-1, with D unclear. V was trimmed by 5 bases and J by 7 bases, leaving 12 bases between them. The CDR3 is 13 residues long. Germline CDR1 and CDR2: SGHAT and FQNNGV. The CDR3 is CASSLTKMNEQFF. Written as DNA, the CDR3 is TGTGCCAGCAGCCTAACGAAGATGAATGAGCAGTTCTTC.

This clone was seen once. The chain recombines TRBV6-1 with TRBJ2-7; D unresolved. Trimming cost V 10 bases and J 7 bases, with 23 bases left between them. This CDR3 is 14 amino acids long. The germline V gene encodes CDR1 MNHNS and CDR2 SASEGT. CDR3 amino acids: CATGRRATLGEQYF. Written as DNA, the CDR3 is TGTGCCACTGGTAGACGGGCCACTTTAGGGGAGCAGTACTTC.

This clone was detected a few times. This rearrangement joins TRBV30 to TRBJ2-3; 9 nucleotides line up with TRBD2. J lost 5 bases, V lost 8 bases, and 14 bases had no gene match. Germline loops: CDR1 GTSNPN, CDR2 SVGIG (reference sequence). The length of the CDR3 is 15 residues. CDR3 nucleotide sequence: TGTGCCGCGGTAGAGATGCGGGAGGGCCTAGATACGCAGTATTTT. Translated: CAAVEMREGLDTQYF.

This chain uses TRBV5-4 with TRBJ2-7; D remains unclear. The CDR3 contains 13 residues. Germline assignment: CDR1 SGHNT and CDR2 YYREEE (reference sequence). Trimming removed 4 bases from V and 6 bases from J, with 14 bases in between. As DNA, the CDR3 is TGTGCCAGCAGCCGACCCTTGGGCGGCGAGCAGTACTTC. Protein sequence: CASSRPLGGEQYF. Using reference TRBV5-4 and TRBJ2-7 for the parts outside the CDR3, the full variable domain is ETGVTQSPTHLIKTRGQQVTLRCSSQSGHNTVSWYQQALGQGPQFIFQYYREEENGRGNFPPRFSGLQFPNYSSELNVNALELDDSALYLCASSRPLGGEQYFGPGTRLTVT.

The chain is built from TRBV6-1 and TRBJ1-1; D call uncertain. This CDR3 comprises 14 residues. Germline CDR1 reads MNHNS; CDR2 reads SASEGT. With 1 base removed from V and 4 bases from J, the gap between germline ends came to 10 bases. CDR3 in amino acids: CASSEGGRATEAFF. DNA of the CDR3: TGTGCCAGCAGTGAAGGAGGGCGTGCCACTGAAGCTTTCTTT.

This clone has at least ten counts. V usage is TRBV10-3 and J usage is TRBJ1-2, with D perhaps matching TRBD1 (6 bases). The CDR3 sequence is 14 residues long. V lost 10 bases, J lost 4 bases, and 19 bases lay in between. From germline, CDR1 is ENHRY and CDR2 SYGVKD. CDR3 sequence reads: CATKGDDNRYGYTF. In DNA form, the CDR3 reads TGTGCCACCAAGGGGGATGACAACCGCTATGGCTACACCTTC.

This clone was counted only a few times. This chain links TRBV27 with TRBJ1-2, with a weak D call TRBD1 (6 bases). V was clipped by 4 bases and J by 0 bases, with 6 bases between them. CDR1 MNHEY and CDR2 SMNVEV come from the germline V gene (reference sequence). The CDR3 is 13 amino acids. The CDR3 protein is CASSYRANYGYTF. As DNA, the CDR3 is TGTGCCAGCAGTTACAGGGCTAACTATGGCTACACCTTC.

This chain connects TRBV27 to TRBJ1-5; no reliable D call. Trimming cost V 4 bases and J 0 bases, with 7 bases left between them. Looked up from germline, CDR1 is MNHEY and CDR2 is SMNVEV (reference sequence). The length of the CDR3 is 14 residues. CDR3 sequence reads: CASSWQASNQPQHF. The CDR3 nucleotides are TGTGCCAGCAGTTGGCAGGCTAGCAATCAGCCCCAGCATTTT.

There are a few counts of this clone. In DNA form, the CDR3 reads TGTGCCAGCAGTTTAATAGGGGGCGACTATGGCTACACCTTC. Its translation: CASSLIGGDYGYTF. The chain has TRBV27 and TRBJ1-2; 7 bases are shared with TRBD1. Germline CDR1 is MNHEY and CDR2 is SMNVEV (reference sequence). This CDR3 is built from 14 residues. With 2 bases clipped from V and 3 bases from J, the junction kept 3 bases outside the gene matches.

This chain joins TRBV10-3 and TRBJ2-5; D perhaps matches TRBD1 (6 bases). Deletions cut 4 bases from V and 1 base from J, with 10 bases between. There are 14 residues in the CDR3. Germline CDR1 reads ENHRY; CDR2 reads SYGVKD. This CDR3 is CAISGSTGQETQYF. The CDR3 nucleotides read TGTGCCATCAGTGGCTCGACAGGCCAAGAGACCCAGTACTTC.

Notes on this clone: Other DNA sequences in this sample translate to the same CDR3. The V gene is TRBV30, the J gene TRBJ1-1; D ambiguous. The length of the CDR3 is 13 residues. Germline CDR1 is GTSNPN and CDR2 is SVGIG (reference sequence). The V gene lost 1 base and the J gene lost 0 bases, with 6 bases spanning the gap. The CDR3 region has the DNA TGTGCCTGGAGTGAGGGTATGAACACTGAAGCTTTCTTT. It codes for CAWSEGMNTEAFF. Complete variable domain (other parts from reference TRBV30 and TRBJ1-1): SQTIHQWPATLVQPVGSPLSLECTVEGTSNPNLYWYRQAAGRGLQLLFYSVGIGQISSEVPQNLSASRPQDRQFILSSKKLLLSDSGFYLCAWSEGMNTEAFFGQGTRLTVV.

V gene TRBV19 combines with J gene TRBJ1-1, with a tentative D call TRBD1 (6 bases). This CDR3 region has 14 residues. Trimming cost V 8 bases and J 4 bases, with 17 bases left between them. Germline V gives CDR1 LNHDA, CDR2 SQIVND (reference sequence). The CDR3 loop is CASGGSGAATEAFF. CDR3 coding DNA: TGTGCCAGTGGGGGCTCAGGGGCAGCCACTGAAGCTTTCTTT.

This clone was detected a few times. The chain combines TRBV18 with TRBJ2-3; 11 bases agree with TRBD2. With 5 bases clipped from V and 0 bases from J, the junction kept 7 bases outside the gene matches. CDR1 KGHSH and CDR2 LQKENI come from the germline V gene. The CDR3 covers 17 residues. The CDR3 sequence: CASSARGLAVSTDTQYF. Here the CDR3 DNA reads TGTGCCAGCTCAGCACGGGGACTAGCGGTTAGCACAGATACGCAGTATTTT. Filled out from reference TRBV18 and TRBJ2-3, the complete variable domain reads NAGVMQNPRHLVRRRGQEARLRCSPMKGHSHVYWYRQLPEEGLKFMVYLQKENIIDESGMPKERFSAEFPKEGPSILRIQQVVRGDSAAYFCASSARGLAVSTDTQYFGPGTRLTVL.

This clone was observed a handful of times. The chain carries TRBV29-1 and TRBJ2-7, with 7 bases lining up with TRBD1. Germline CDR1 reads SQVTM; CDR2 reads ANQGSEA. The CDR3 consists of 14 residues. V gave up 6 bases and J gave up 6 bases; unmatched junction bases: 14. In DNA form, the CDR3 reads TGCAGCGTCGAGATGCAACAGGGGCTTGGCGAGCAGTACTTC. Translated, it gives CSVEMQQGLGEQYF.

The V call is TRBV30, the J call TRBJ1-1; TRBD1 might be the D (6 bases). Trimming took 0 bases from V and 6 from J, leaving 17 bases between them. Germline V CDR1 and CDR2: GTSNPN, SVGIG (reference sequence). The CDR3 spans 15 residues. CDR3 in amino acids: CAWSVQSTGMAEAFF. DNA of the CDR3: TGTGCCTGGAGTGTACAGTCTACAGGGATGGCTGAAGCTTTCTTT. Supplemented by reference TRBV30 and TRBJ1-1, the full variable domain reads SQTIHQWPATLVQPVGSPLSLECTVEGTSNPNLYWYRQAAGRGLQLLFYSVGIGQISSEVPQNLSASRPQDRQFILSSKKLLLSDSGFYLCAWSVQSTGMAEAFFGQGTRLTVV.

The V and J genes are TRBV5-1 and TRBJ2-2; TRBD1 might be the D (6 bases). Germline V CDR1 and CDR2: SGHRS, YFSETQ. The length of the CDR3 is 15 residues. The ends were cut back, 4 bases at V and 3 bases at J, with 13 bases in the middle. CDR3 DNA: TGCGCCAGCAGCCCCGGGACATCCGACACCGGGGAGCTGTTTTTT. Translating it yields CASSPGTSDTGELFF.